This T cell receptor (beta chain) was identified during a study of cytomegalovirus exposure and HLA in healthy donors. Findings and caveats of the study: Reportedly, cytomegalovirus status was diagnosed with high sensitivity and specificity. Association of some 18,000 TCR beta sequences with HLA alleles was found at 0.05 false discovery rate in a later analysis. Most subjects had HLA-A and HLA-B alleles reportedly predicted accurately by TCR beta sequences.

This CDR3 comprises 20 residues. V dropped 4 bases and J dropped 5 bases, with 30 bases sitting between them. Germline V gene lookup returns CDR1 LNHDA and CDR2 SQIVND (reference sequence). The PCR made use of 60 Vbeta and 13 Jbeta primers. Generated by immunoSEQ multiplex PCR, the TCRdb table keeps only in-frame clones and is missing some. The sample records 100,000 to 120,000 clones, about 78% being singletons. Remarks on this clone: Antigen unknown.

Sequencing input: PBMCs. The chain recombines TRBV19 with TRBJ1-5; D not certain. This clonotype was sampled from a woman aged 25-40 years in good health and CMV-seropositive. The CDR3 is CASSKLDTYPPGRVDQPQHF. Written as DNA, the CDR3 is TGTGCCAGTAGTAAACTAGACACCTACCCCCCGGGGAGGGTTGATCAGCCCCAGCATTTT.